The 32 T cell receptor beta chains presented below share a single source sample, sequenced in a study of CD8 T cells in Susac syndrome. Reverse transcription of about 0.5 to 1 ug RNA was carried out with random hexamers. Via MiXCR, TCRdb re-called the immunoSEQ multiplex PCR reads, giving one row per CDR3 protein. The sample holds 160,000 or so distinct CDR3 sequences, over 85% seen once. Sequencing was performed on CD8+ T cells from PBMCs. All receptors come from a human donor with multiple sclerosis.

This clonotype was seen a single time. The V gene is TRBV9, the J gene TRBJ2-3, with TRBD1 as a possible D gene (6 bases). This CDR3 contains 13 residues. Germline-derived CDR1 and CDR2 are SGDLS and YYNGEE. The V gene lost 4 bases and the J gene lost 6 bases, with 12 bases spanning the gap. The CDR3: CASSLQGYDTQYF. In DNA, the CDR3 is TGTGCCAGCAGCCTACAGGGTTACGATACGCAGTATTTT.

The CDR3 DNA is TGTGCCAGCAGTCCCCCGGGACTCCTATTGAGCACAGATACGCAGTATTTT. As protein: CASSPPGLLLSTDTQYF. The chain is built from TRBV27 and TRBJ2-3, with D perhaps TRBD2 (6 bases). CDR3 length: 17 amino acids. The V end lost 5 bases, the J end lost 0 bases, and 18 bases lay between the germline ends. CDR1 is MNHEY and CDR2 is SMNVEV in the germline V gene (reference sequence).

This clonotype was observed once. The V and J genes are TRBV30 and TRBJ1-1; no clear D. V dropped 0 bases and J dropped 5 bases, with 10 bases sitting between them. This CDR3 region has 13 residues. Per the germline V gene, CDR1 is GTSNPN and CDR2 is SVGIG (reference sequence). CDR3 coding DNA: TGTGCCTGGAGTGTAACTCCCGGGACTGAAGCTTTCTTT. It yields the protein CAWSVTPGTEAFF.

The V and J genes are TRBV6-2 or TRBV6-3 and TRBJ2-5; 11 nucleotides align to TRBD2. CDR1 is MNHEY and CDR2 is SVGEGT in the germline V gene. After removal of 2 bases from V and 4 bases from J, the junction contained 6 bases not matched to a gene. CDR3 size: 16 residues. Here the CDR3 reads CASSYSGSGGAETQYF. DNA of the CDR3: TGTGCCAGCAGTTACAGTGGTAGCGGGGGGGCAGAGACCCAGTACTTC.

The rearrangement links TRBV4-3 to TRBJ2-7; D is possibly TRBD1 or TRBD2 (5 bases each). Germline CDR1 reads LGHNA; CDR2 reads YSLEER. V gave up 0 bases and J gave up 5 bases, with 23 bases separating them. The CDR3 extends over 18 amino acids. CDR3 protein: CASSQDRSLPSGPHEQYF. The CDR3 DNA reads TGCGCCAGCAGCCAAGACAGATCCCTTCCGTCGGGGCCCCACGAGCAGTACTTC.

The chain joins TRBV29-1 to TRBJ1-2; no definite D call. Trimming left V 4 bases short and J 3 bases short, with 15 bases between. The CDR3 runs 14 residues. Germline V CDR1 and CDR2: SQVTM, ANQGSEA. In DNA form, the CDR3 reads TGCAGCGTTGGCCCCTCCGGGGTTGACTATGGCTACACCTTC. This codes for CSVGPSGVDYGYTF. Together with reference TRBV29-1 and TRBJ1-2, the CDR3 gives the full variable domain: SAVISQKPSRDICQRGTSLTIQCQVDSQVTMMFWYRQQPGQSLTLIATANQGSEATYESGFVIDKFPISRPNLTFSTLTVSNMSPEDSSIYLCSVGPSGVDYGYTFGSGTRLTVV.

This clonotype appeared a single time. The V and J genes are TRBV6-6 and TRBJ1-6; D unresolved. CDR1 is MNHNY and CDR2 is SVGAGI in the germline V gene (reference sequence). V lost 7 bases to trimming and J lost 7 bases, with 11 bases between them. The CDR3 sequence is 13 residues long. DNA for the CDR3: TGTGCCAGCACTCTGGATCGGAATTCACCCCTCCACTTT. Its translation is CASTLDRNSPLHF.

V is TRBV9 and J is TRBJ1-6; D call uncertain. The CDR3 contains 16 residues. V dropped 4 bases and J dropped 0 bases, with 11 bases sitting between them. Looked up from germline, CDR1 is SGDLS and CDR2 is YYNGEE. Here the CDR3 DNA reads TGTGCCAGCAGCTCAGAGGCTAGCTCCTATAATTCACCCCTCCACTTT. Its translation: CASSSEASSYNSPLHF.

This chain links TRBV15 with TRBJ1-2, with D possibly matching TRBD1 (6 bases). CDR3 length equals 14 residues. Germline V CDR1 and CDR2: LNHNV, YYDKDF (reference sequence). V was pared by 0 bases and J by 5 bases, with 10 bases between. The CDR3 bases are TGTGCCACCAGCAGAGATGAGGGGGGTTATGGCTACACCTTC. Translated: CATSRDEGGYGYTF.

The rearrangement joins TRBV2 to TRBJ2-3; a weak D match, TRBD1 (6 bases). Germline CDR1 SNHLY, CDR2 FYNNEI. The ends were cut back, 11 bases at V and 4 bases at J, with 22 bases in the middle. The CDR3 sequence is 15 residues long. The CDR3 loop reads CAARAWGQRPDTQYF. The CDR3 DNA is TGTGCCGCCCGAGCTTGGGGGCAAAGACCAGATACGCAGTATTTT.

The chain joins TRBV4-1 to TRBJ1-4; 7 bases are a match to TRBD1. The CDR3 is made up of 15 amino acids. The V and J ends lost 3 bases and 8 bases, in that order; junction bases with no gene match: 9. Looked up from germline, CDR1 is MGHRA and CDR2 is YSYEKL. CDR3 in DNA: TGCGCCAGCAGCCATGGGACAGAGGCTCGGGAAAAACTGTTTTTT. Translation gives CASSHGTEAREKLFF.

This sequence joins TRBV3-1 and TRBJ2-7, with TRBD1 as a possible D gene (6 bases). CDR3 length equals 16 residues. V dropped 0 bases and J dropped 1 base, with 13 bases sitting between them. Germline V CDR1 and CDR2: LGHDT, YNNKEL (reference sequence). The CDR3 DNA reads TGTGCCAGCAGCCAAGAGACCAGGGGACCGTCCTACGAGCAGTACTTC. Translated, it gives CASSQETRGPSYEQYF.

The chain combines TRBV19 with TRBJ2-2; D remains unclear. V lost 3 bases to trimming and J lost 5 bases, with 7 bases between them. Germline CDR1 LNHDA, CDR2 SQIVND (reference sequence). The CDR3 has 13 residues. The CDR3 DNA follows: TGTGCCAGTAGTATGGCCGAAACCGGGGAGCTGTTTTTT. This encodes CASSMAETGELFF.

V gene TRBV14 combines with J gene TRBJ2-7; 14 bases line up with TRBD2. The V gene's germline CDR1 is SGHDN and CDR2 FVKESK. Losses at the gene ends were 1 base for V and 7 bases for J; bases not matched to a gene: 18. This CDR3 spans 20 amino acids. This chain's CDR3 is CASSQGQVFGPGLAGVEQYF. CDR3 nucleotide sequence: TGTGCCAGCAGCCAAGGACAAGTCTTTGGGCCGGGACTAGCGGGGGTTGAGCAGTACTTC.

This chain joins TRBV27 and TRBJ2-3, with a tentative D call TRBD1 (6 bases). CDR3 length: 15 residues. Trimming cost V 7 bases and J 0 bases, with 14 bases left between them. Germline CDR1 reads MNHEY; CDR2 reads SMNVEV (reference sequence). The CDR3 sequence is CASTWVGASTDTQYF. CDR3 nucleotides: TGTGCCAGCACCTGGGTGGGGGCTAGCACAGATACGCAGTATTTT.

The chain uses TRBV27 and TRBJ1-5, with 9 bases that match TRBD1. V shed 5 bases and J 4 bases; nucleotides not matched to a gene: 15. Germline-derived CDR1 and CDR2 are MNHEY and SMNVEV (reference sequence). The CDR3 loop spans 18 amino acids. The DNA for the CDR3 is TGTGCCAGCAGTCCGTGGATCACAGGGGGCATTGGGAATCAGCCCCAGCATTTT. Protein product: CASSPWITGGIGNQPQHF.

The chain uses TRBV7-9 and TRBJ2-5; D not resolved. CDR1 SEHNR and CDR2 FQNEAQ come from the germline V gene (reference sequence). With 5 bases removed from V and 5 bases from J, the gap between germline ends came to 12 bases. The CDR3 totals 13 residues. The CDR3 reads CASSPGPAETQYF. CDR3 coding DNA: TGTGCCAGCAGCCCGGGCCCCGCGGAGACCCAGTACTTC. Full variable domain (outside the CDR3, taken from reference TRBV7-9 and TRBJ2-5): DTGVSQNPRHKITKRGQNVTFRCDPISEHNRLYWYRQTLGQGPEFLTYFQNEAQLEKSRLLSDRFSAERPKGSFSTLEIQRTEQGDSAMYLCASSPGPAETQYFGPGTRLLVL.

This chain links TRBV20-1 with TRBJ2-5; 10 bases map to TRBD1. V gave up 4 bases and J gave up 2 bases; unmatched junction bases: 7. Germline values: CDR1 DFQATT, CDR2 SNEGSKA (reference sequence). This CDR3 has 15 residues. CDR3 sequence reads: CSAIGQGGTQETQYF. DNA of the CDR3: TGCAGTGCTATAGGACAGGGGGGAACACAAGAGACCCAGTACTTC.

The CDR3 spells CASSQGPGGSYNEQFF. The CDR3 region has the DNA TGTGCCAGCAGCCAAGGACCAGGGGGCTCCTACAATGAGCAGTTCTTC. The chain uses TRBV3-1 and TRBJ2-1; 7 bases fit TRBD1. CDR1 and CDR2 from the germline V gene are LGHDT and YNNKEL (reference sequence). The trim removed 1 base at V and 0 bases at J, leaving 3 bases unmatched. This CDR3 region has 16 residues.

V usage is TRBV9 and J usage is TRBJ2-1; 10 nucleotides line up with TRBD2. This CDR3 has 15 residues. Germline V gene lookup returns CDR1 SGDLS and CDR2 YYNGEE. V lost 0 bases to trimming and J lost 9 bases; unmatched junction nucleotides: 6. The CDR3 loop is CASSVAAGGLGEQFF. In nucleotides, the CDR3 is TGTGCCAGCAGCGTAGCAGCGGGGGGGCTCGGTGAGCAGTTCTTC.

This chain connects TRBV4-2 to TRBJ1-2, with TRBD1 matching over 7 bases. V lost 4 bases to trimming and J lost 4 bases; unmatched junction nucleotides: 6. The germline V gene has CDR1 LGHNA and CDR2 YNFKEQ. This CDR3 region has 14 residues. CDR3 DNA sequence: TGTGCCAGCAGCCCTCGGACAGGCATCTATGGCTACACCTTC. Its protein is CASSPRTGIYGYTF.

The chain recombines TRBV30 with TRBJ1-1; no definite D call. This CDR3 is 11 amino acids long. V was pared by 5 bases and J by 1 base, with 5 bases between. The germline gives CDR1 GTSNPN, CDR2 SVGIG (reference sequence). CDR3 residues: CAWRRNTEAFF. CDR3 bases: TGTGCCTGGCGGAGGAACACTGAAGCTTTCTTT.

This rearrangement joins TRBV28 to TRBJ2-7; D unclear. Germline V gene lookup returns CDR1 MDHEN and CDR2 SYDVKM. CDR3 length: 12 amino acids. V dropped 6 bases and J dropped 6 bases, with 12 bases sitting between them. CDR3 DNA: TGTGCCAGCAGAGCAGACTCTGGCGAGCAGTACTTC. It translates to CASRADSGEQYF.

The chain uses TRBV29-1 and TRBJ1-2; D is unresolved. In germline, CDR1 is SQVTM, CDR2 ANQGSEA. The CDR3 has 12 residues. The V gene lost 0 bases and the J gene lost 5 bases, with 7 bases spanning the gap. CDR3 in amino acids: CSVEERGYGYTF. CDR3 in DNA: TGCAGCGTTGAAGAACGGGGTTATGGCTACACCTTC.

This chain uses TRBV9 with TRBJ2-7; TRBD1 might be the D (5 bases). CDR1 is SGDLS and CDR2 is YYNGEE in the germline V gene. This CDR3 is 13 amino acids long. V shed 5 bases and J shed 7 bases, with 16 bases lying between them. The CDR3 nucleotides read TGTGCCAGCAGTAAGGGGCCCGGTGGGGAGCAGTACTTC. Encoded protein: CASSKGPGGEQYF.

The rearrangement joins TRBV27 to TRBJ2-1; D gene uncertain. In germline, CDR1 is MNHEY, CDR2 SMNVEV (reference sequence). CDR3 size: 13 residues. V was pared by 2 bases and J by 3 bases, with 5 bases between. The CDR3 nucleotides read TGTGCCAGCAGTTTAGTCATCTACAATGAGCAGTTCTTC. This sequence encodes CASSLVIYNEQFF.

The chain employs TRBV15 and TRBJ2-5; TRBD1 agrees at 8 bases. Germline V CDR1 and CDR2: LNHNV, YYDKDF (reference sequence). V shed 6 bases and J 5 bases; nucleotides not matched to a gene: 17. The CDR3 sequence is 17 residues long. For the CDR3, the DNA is TGTGCCACCAGACATCCCAACTTCCCAGGGGGCGGGGAGACCCAGTACTTC. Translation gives CATRHPNFPGGGETQYF.

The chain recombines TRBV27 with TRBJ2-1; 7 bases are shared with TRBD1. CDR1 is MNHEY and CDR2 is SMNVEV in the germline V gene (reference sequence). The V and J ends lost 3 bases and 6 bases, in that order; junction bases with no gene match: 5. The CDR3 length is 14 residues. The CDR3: CASSFVDRTNEQFF. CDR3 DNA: TGTGCCAGCAGTTTCGTGGACAGGACCAATGAGCAGTTCTTC.

CDR3: CSARETGTTEAFF. Here the CDR3 DNA reads TGCAGTGCTAGAGAGACAGGGACCACTGAAGCTTTCTTT. The chain carries TRBV20-1 and TRBJ1-1, with 7 positions matching TRBD1. The CDR3 spans 13 residues. Per the germline V gene, CDR1 is DFQATT and CDR2 is SNEGSKA (reference sequence). Losses at the gene ends were 0 bases for V and 4 bases for J; bases not matched to a gene: 2.

The CDR3 spells CSAQFSTDTQYF. The DNA for the CDR3 is TGCAGCGCCCAATTTAGCACAGATACGCAGTATTTT. The chain links TRBV29-1 to TRBJ2-3, with D uncertain. Germline V CDR1 and CDR2: SQVTM, ANQGSEA. The ends were cut back, 7 bases at V and 0 bases at J, with 8 bases in the middle. This CDR3 spans 12 amino acids.

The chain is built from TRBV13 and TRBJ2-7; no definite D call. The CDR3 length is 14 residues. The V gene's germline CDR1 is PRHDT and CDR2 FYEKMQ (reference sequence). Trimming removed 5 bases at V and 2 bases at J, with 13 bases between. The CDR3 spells CASSQAARPYEQYF. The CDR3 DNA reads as TGTGCCAGCAGCCAGGCCGCGCGACCCTACGAGCAGTACTTC.

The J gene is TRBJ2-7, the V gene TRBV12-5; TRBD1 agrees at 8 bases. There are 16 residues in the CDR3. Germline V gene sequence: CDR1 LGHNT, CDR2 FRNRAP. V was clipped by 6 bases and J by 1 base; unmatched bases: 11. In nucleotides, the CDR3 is TGTGCTAGTGGCCAGACAGGGGATATACGTTCCTACGAGCAGTACTTC. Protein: CASGQTGDIRSYEQYF.